Below are 26 T cell receptor beta chains sequenced from a single sample in a study of blood T cell repertoires in COVID-19. Sequencing used immunoSEQ multiplex PCR; TCRdb keeps in-frame clones, though not all of them. The sample records 200,000 or so clones, 70% to 90% being singletons. The specimen sequenced was peripheral blood. These receptor sequences come from a woman aged 70-85 years with active or convalescent COVID-19.

This chain connects TRBV4-1 to TRBJ2-7; D is possibly TRBD1 (5 bases). The CDR3 extends over 14 amino acids. Per germline, CDR1 MGHRA and CDR2 YSYEKL. Trimming stripped 4 bases from V and 1 base from J, with 11 bases between. The CDR3: CASSLRAGSYEQYF. CDR3 nucleotide sequence: TGCGCCAGCAGCCTAAGGGCAGGGTCCTACGAGCAGTACTTC.

The chain recombines TRBV3-1 (or the pseudogene TRBV3-2) with TRBJ2-3, with 7 bases lining up with TRBD1. The CDR3 is 17 amino acids. Unmatched junction bases numbered 11, after V lost 2 bases and J lost 3 bases. Germline CDR1 is LGHDT and CDR2 is YNNKEL (reference sequence). The CDR3 DNA reads TGTGCCAGCAGCCAAATCGAAGCCGGGACAGCTACAGATACGCAGTATTTT. Its protein product is CASSQIEAGTATDTQYF.

The CDR3: CASASSGSLADTQYF. The CDR3, as DNA: TGTGCCAGCGCATCTAGCGGGAGTTTGGCAGATACGCAGTATTTT. This rearrangement joins TRBV5-5 to TRBJ2-3, with 10 bases identical to TRBD2. Trimming took 7 bases from V and 4 from J; bases not matched to a gene: 9. This CDR3 region has 15 residues. Germline values: CDR1 SGHKS, CDR2 YYEKEE (reference sequence).

This chain links TRBV5-1 with TRBJ2-5; TRBD1 aligns across 10 bases. Trimming cost V 3 bases and J 5 bases; bases outside gene matches: 13. The CDR3 is made up of 17 amino acids. In germline, CDR1 is SGHRS, CDR2 YFSETQ. CDR3 sequence reads: CASSSSTGGASRETQYF. The CDR3 DNA reads as TGCGCCAGCAGCTCGTCGACAGGGGGCGCCTCGAGGGAGACCCAGTACTTC.

The gene calls are TRBV5-1 and TRBJ1-2, with TRBD1 matching over 8 bases. Unmatched junction bases numbered 9, after V lost 4 bases and J lost 4 bases. Germline V CDR1 and CDR2: SGHRS, YFSETQ. This CDR3 is built from 15 residues. CDR3 in DNA: TGCGCCAGCAGCCTCCGGGACAGGAGGGGCTATGGCTACACCTTC. As protein: CASSLRDRRGYGYTF. The full variable domain, rest sourced from reference TRBV5-1 and TRBJ1-2, is KAGVTQTPRYLIKTRGQQVTLSCSPISGHRSVSWYQQTPGQGLQFLFEYFSETQRNKGNFPGRFSGRQFSNSRSEMNVSTLELGDSALYLCASSLRDRRGYGYTFGSGTRLTVV.

J is TRBJ2-1 and V is TRBV28; 8 nucleotides line up with TRBD1. Germline V lookup: CDR1 MDHEN, CDR2 SYDVKM. V lost 6 bases and J lost 7; bases outside the gene matches: 11. The CDR3 contains 15 residues. CDR3 residues: CASRSGAGGANEQFF. The CDR3 DNA sequence: TGTGCCAGCAGGTCGGGGGCAGGGGGCGCGAATGAGCAGTTCTTC.

This chain uses TRBV2 with TRBJ2-7; tentative D call: TRBD1 (5 bases). Germline V gene sequence: CDR1 SNHLY, CDR2 FYNNEI. Trimming removed 2 bases from V and 6 bases from J, with 17 bases in between. The CDR3 totals 15 residues. The CDR3 DNA reads as TGTGCCAGCAGTGAACCCCAGACAGCCCGATCCGAGCAGTACTTC. Translated, it gives CASSEPQTARSEQYF.

The CDR3 protein is CASSSRTSGRNEQFF. As DNA, the CDR3 is TGTGCCAGCAGCTCCAGGACTAGCGGGAGAAATGAGCAGTTCTTC. The V call is TRBV11-2, the J call TRBJ2-1; 13 nucleotides align to TRBD2. Looked up from germline, CDR1 is SGHAT and CDR2 is FQNNGV. J was trimmed by 7 bases and V by 4 bases; bases with no gene match: 4. This CDR3 has 15 residues.

The table lists this clone with a few counts. This chain connects TRBV7-6 to TRBJ1-4, with a tentative D call TRBD1 (6 bases). From germline, CDR1 is SGHVS and CDR2 FNYEAQ. The CDR3 consists of 15 residues. V was cut by 3 bases and J by 8 bases, with 16 bases left in between. The DNA of the CDR3 is TGTGCCAGCAGCTTCCAGACAGGCTTTGGGGAAAAACTGTTTTTT. It encodes CASSFQTGFGEKLFF.

The genes are TRBV6-1 and TRBJ2-6; TRBD1 matches at 7 bases. Germline CDR1 and CDR2: MNHNS and SASEGT. J gave up 3 bases and V 3 bases, and 14 bases lay outside the gene matches. The CDR3 sequence is 19 residues long. The CDR3 coding sequence is TGTGCCAGCAGTGAGGATCGGGACAGCCTCTTTCTTGGGGCCAACGTCCTGACTTTC. This translates into CASSEDRDSLFLGANVLTF.

The table lists this clone with a count of one. The chain joins TRBV7-9 to TRBJ2-1; D is unclear. The CDR3 length is 14 residues. V lost 1 base to trimming and J lost 3 bases, with 7 bases between them. Germline CDR1 and CDR2: SEHNR and FQNEAQ (reference sequence). The CDR3: CASSLGTSYNEQFF. The CDR3 DNA follows: TGTGCCAGCAGCTTAGGAACCAGCTACAATGAGCAGTTCTTC.

The chain combines TRBV6-5 with TRBJ2-7; 8 nucleotides match TRBD1. This CDR3 region has 13 residues. Germline loops: CDR1 MNHEY, CDR2 SVGAGI. V was clipped by 6 bases and J by 6 bases; unmatched bases: 7. The CDR3: CASRPTGVGEQYF. The CDR3 coding sequence is TGTGCCAGCAGGCCGACAGGGGTCGGCGAGCAGTACTTC.

The J gene is TRBJ2-2, the V gene TRBV28; TRBD2 might be the D (6 bases). Germline V gene data show CDR1 as MDHEN and CDR2 as SYDVKM. This CDR3 region has 17 residues. V lost 5 bases and J 2 bases, leaving 18 bases between the germline ends. The DNA of the CDR3 is TGTGCCAGCAGTAACTCCCTGGGGGGAGAAAACACCGGGGAGCTGTTTTTT. It encodes CASSNSLGGENTGELFF. The full variable domain, in which reference TRBV28 and TRBJ2-2 provide the parts outside the CDR3, is DVKVTQSSRYLVKRTGEKVFLECVQDMDHENMFWYRQDPGLGLRLIYFSYDVKMKEKGDIPEGYSVSREKKERFSLILESASTNQTSMYLCASSNSLGGENTGELFFGEGSRLTVL.

This clone was counted once. The V and J genes are TRBV7-2 and TRBJ2-1; 9 bases align to TRBD2. The V segment lost 6 bases and the J segment 0 bases; nucleotides outside the gene matches: 9. This CDR3 region has 17 residues. Germline V gene lookup returns CDR1 SGHTA and CDR2 FQGNSA. This chain's CDR3 is CASSLKLAGSSYNEQFF. The CDR3 DNA reads as TGTGCCAGCAGTCTCAAACTAGCGGGCAGCTCCTACAATGAGCAGTTCTTC.

The chain links TRBV6-5 to TRBJ2-2; 9 bases align to TRBD1. The junction had 9 bases not matched to a gene; V was cut back by 8 bases and J by 8 bases. CDR3 length: 14 residues. Germline V CDR1 and CDR2: MNHEY, SVGAGI. The CDR3 nucleotides are TGTGCCAGCCGACCACAGGGGGCAGAGGGGGAGCTGTTTTTT. Its protein product is CASRPQGAEGELFF.

This chain links TRBV2 with TRBJ1-2; 7 bases fit TRBD1. The CDR3 has 13 residues. Germline CDR1 is SNHLY and CDR2 is FYNNEI. With 7 bases clipped from V and 8 bases from J, the junction kept 10 bases outside the gene matches. CDR3 in DNA: TGTGCCAGCACCCTGACAGGGCTCGGAGGCTACACCTTC. This gives the protein CASTLTGLGGYTF.

The chain is built from TRBV7-9 and TRBJ2-1, with unresolved D. The CDR3 totals 16 residues. Germline V gene data show CDR1 as SEHNR and CDR2 as FQNEAQ (reference sequence). Trimming left V 5 bases short and J 8 bases short, with 22 bases between. CDR3 protein: CASSPPFRVAGYEQFF. In DNA form, the CDR3 reads TGTGCCAGCAGCCCTCCGTTTCGGGTAGCCGGCTATGAGCAGTTCTTC.

The chain recombines TRBV19 with TRBJ2-5, with a weak D call TRBD2 (6 bases). CDR1 and CDR2 from the germline V gene are LNHDA and SQIVND (reference sequence). This CDR3 has 14 amino acids. Deletions cut 8 bases from V and 7 bases from J, with 20 bases between. The CDR3 is CASSTGWRGPTQYF. CDR3 coding DNA: TGTGCCAGTTCCACTGGCTGGCGGGGTCCGACCCAGTACTTC.

This clone was detected a few times. The chain recombines TRBV10-3 with TRBJ2-3; possibly TRBD2 for D (5 bases). The V gene lost 4 bases and the J gene lost 0 bases, with 8 bases spanning the gap. The CDR3 extends over 14 amino acids. Germline loops: CDR1 ENHRY, CDR2 SYGVKD. This CDR3 is CAISGPGSTDTQYF. The CDR3 nucleotides are TGTGCCATCAGTGGCCCGGGGAGCACAGATACGCAGTATTTT.

The rearrangement links TRBV6-5 to TRBJ1-6; 10 bases map to TRBD1. From germline, CDR1 is MNHEY and CDR2 SVGAGI. The ends lost 1 base at V and 6 bases at J; junction bases unmatched: 0. The CDR3 length is 15 residues. The CDR3 loop reads CASSYWDRGNSPLHF. CDR3 in DNA: TGTGCCAGCAGTTACTGGGACAGGGGTAATTCACCCCTCCACTTT.

This clone was counted a few times. The chain employs TRBV29-1 and TRBJ1-6; D call uncertain. V dropped 5 bases and J dropped 5 bases, with 10 bases sitting between them. Germline lookup yields CDR1 SQVTM and CDR2 ANQGSEA. CDR3 length: 13 amino acids. The CDR3 sequence: CSVSHGNNSPLHF. The CDR3 DNA reads TGCAGCGTTTCCCACGGGAATAATTCACCCCTCCACTTT.

This chain joins TRBV2 and TRBJ2-1; 10 bases align to TRBD2. The CDR3 consists of 14 residues. The V gene end was trimmed by 5 bases and the J gene end by 9 bases; junction bases not matched to a gene: 7. Per the germline V gene, CDR1 is SNHLY and CDR2 is FYNNEI. DNA for the CDR3: TGTGCCAGCAGTTCTCTAGCGGGAGAAGGTGAGCAGTTCTTC. Protein product: CASSSLAGEGEQFF.

The V call is TRBV7-9, the J call TRBJ2-5; 7 nucleotides match TRBD1. Trimming cost V 7 bases and J 1 base; bases outside gene matches: 9. The CDR3 runs 15 residues. Per germline, CDR1 SEHNR and CDR2 FQNEAQ (reference sequence). The CDR3 protein is CASTILRDSQETQYF. The CDR3 nucleotides read TGTGCCAGCACCATCCTCCGGGACAGCCAAGAGACCCAGTACTTC.

This clone has only a few counts. This chain uses TRBV5-4 with TRBJ2-5, with 7 bases aligning to TRBD2. The CDR3 sequence is 16 residues long. The germline V gene encodes CDR1 SGHNT and CDR2 YYREEE (reference sequence). V trimming: 4 bases; J trimming: 5 bases; junction bases outside the gene matches: 14. CDR3 region: CASSPPGGRVIETQYF. The CDR3 DNA is TGTGCCAGCAGCCCGCCCGGGGGGAGGGTTATCGAGACCCAGTACTTC.

The V gene is TRBV18, the J gene TRBJ2-3; perhaps TRBD1 as D (6 bases). Trimming removed 6 bases at V and 2 bases at J, with 12 bases between. The CDR3 has 14 amino acids. Germline V gene lookup returns CDR1 KGHSH and CDR2 LQKENI. The CDR3 DNA reads as TGTGCCAGCTCCCACGGACAGCCCACAGATACGCAGTATTTT. Encoded protein: CASSHGQPTDTQYF.

The V and J genes are TRBV4-1 and TRBJ1-2, with 7 bases fitting TRBD1. The V segment lost 4 bases and the J segment 8 bases; nucleotides outside the gene matches: 4. Germline CDR1 reads MGHRA; CDR2 reads YSYEKL. This CDR3 is built from 12 residues. The CDR3 region has the DNA TGCGCCAGCAGCCTACAGGGGAACGGCTACACCTTC. Residues: CASSLQGNGYTF.